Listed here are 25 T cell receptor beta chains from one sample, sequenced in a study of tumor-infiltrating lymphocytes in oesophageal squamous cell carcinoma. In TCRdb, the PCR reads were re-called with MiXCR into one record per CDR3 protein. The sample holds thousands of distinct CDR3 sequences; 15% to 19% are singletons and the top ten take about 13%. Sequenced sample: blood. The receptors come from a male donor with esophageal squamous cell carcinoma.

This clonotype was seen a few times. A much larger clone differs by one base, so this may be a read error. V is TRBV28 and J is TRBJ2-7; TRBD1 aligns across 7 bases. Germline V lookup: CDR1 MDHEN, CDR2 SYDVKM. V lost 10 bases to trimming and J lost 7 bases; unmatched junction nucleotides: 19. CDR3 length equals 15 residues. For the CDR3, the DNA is TGTGCCACAACCCCGGACAGGTTATGGTTAGGTGAGCAGTACTTC. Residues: CATTPDRLWLGEQYF.

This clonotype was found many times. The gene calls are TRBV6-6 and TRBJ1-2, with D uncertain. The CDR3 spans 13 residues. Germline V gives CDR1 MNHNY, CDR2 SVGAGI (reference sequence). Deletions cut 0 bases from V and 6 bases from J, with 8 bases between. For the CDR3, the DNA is TGTGCCAGCAGTTACTCGAAGGGTCATGGCTACACCTTC. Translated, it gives CASSYSKGHGYTF.

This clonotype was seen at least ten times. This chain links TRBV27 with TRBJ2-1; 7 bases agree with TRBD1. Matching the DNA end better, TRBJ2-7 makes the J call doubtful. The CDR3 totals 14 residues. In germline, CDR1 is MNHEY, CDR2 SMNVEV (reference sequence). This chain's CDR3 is CASRETGSRYEQYF. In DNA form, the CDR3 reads TGTGCCAGCAGGGAGACAGGGAGTCGCTACGAGCAGTACTTC.

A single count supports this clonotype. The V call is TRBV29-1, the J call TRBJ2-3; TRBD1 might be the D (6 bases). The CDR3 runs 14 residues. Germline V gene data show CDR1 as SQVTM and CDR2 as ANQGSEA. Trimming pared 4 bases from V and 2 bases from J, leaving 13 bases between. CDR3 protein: CSVARTGSTDTQYF. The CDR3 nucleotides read TGCAGCGTTGCCCGCACAGGGTCCACAGATACGCAGTATTTT.

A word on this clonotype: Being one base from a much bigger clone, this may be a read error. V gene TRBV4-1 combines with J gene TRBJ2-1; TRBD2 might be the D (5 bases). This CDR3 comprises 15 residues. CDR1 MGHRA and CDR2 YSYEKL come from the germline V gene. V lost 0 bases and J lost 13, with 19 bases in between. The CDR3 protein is CASSQEGLAGETQFF. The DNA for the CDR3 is TGCGCCAGCAGCCAAGAAGGACTGGCTGGAGAGACCCAGTTCTTC.

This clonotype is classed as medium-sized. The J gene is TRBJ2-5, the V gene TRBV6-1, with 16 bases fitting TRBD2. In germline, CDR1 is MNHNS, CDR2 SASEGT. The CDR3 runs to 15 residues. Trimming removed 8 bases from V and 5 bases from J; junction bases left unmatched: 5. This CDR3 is CASGTSGGAQETQYF. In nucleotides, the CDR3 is TGTGCCAGCGGGACTAGCGGGGGGGCCCAGGAGACCCAGTACTTC.

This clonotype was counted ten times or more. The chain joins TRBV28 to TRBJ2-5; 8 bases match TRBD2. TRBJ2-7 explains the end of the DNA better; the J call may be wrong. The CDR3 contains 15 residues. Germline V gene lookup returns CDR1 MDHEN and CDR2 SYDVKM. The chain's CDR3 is CASRPATSAAYEQYF. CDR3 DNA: TGTGCCAGCAGACCTGCGACTAGCGCCGCCTACGAGCAGTACTTC.

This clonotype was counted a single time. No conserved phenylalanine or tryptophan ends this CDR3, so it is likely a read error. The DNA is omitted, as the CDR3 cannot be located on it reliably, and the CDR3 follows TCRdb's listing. This CDR3 reads CATSDDLLAG. V gene TRBV24-1 combines with J gene TRBJ2-7; no check of the table's D call, TRBD2, against the DNA was made. The CDR3 length is 10 residues, termini included. The germline V gene encodes CDR1 KGHDR and CDR2 SFDVKD.

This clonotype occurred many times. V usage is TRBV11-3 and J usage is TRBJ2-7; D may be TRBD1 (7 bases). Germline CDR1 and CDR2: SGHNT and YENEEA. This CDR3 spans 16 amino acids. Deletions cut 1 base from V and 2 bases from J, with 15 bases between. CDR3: CASSLGEGGQTYEQYF. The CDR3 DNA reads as TGTGCCAGCAGCTTAGGAGAGGGGGGACAGACCTACGAGCAGTACTTC.

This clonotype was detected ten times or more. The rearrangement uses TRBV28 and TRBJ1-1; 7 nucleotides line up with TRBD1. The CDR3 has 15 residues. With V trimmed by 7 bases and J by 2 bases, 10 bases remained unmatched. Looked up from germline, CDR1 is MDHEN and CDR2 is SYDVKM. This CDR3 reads CASTRGQVGNTEAFF. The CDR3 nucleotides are TGTGCCAGCACCCGAGGACAGGTTGGAAACACTGAAGCTTTCTTT.

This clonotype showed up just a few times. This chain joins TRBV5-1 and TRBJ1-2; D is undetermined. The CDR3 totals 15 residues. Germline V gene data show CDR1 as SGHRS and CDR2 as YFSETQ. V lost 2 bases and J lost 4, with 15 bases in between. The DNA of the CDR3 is TGCGCCAGCAGCTTAGACCCGGGCATGTTCTATGGCTACACCTTC. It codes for CASSLDPGMFYGYTF. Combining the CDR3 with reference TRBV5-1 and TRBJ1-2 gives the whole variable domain KAGVTQTPRYLIKTRGQQVTLSCSPISGHRSVSWYQQTPGQGLQFLFEYFSETQRNKGNFPGRFSGRQFSNSRSEMNVSTLELGDSALYLCASSLDPGMFYGYTFGSGTRLTVV.

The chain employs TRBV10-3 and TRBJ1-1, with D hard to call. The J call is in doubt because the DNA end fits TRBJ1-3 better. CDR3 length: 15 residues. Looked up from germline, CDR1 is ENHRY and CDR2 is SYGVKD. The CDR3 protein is CAISESSVPGNTIYF. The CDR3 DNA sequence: TGTGCCATCAGTGAGTCGTCGGTTCCCGGAAACACCATATATTTT.

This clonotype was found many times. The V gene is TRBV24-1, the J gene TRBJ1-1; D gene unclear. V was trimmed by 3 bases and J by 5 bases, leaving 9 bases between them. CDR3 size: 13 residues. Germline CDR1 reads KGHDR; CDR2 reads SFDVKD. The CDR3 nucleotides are TGTGCCACCAGTGATGAGGGTTGGACTGAAGCTTTCTTT. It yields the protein CATSDEGWTEAFF.

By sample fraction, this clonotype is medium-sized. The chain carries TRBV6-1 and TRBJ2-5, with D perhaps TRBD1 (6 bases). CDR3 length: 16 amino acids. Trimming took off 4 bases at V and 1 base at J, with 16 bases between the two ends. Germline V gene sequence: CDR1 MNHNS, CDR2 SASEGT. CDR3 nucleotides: TGTGCCAGCAGTGCCTATGTGGGGGCAGCCCAAGAGACCCAGTACTTC. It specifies CASSAYVGAAQETQYF.

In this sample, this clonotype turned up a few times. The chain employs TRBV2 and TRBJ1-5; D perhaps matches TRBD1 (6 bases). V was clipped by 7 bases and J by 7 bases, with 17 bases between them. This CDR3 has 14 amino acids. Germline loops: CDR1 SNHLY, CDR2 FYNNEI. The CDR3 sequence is CASNQRPGAQPQHF. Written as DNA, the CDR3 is TGTGCCAGCAACCAGAGACCGGGGGCCCAGCCCCAGCATTTT.

DNA for the CDR3: TGCAGCGTTCGTTGGGGGCCCGAAGAGACCCAGTACTTC. It codes for CSVRWGPEETQYF. The chain carries TRBV29-1 and TRBJ2-1, with D possibly matching TRBD1 (6 bases). The J call may be mistaken, given a closer DNA end match to TRBJ2-5. This CDR3 is built from 13 residues. Germline V lookup: CDR1 SQVTM, CDR2 ANQGSEA.

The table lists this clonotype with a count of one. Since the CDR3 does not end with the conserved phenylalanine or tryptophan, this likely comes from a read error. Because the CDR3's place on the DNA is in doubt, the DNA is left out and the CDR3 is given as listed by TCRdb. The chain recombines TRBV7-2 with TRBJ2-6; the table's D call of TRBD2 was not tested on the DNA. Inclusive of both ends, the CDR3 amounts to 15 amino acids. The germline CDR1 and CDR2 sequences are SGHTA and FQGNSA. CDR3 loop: CASSFLAANEQFFGA.

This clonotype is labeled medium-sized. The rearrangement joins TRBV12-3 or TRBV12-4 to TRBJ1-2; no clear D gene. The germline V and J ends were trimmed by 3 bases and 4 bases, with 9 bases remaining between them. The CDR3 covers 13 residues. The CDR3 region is CASSLAEGYGYTF. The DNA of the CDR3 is TGTGCCAGCAGTTTGGCAGAAGGCTATGGCTACACCTTC.

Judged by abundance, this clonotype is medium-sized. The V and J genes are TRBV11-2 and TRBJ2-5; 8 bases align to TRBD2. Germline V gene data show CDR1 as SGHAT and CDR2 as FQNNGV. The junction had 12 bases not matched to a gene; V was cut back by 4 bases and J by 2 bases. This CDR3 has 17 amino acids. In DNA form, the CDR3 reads TGTGCCAGCAGCTCCCACCTTATAGCGGGGAATCAAGAGACCCAGTACTTC. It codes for CASSSHLIAGNQETQYF.

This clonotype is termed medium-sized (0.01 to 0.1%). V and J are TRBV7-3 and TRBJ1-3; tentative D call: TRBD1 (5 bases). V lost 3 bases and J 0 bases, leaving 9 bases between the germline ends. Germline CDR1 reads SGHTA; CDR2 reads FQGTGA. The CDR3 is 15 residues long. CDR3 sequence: CASSLGLSSGNTIYF. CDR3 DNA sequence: TGTGCCAGCAGCTTGGGGCTAAGCTCTGGAAACACCATATATTTT.

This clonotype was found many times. The CDR3 region has the DNA TGTGCCAGTGTTCCCGGGGGGCGCACAGGCAATCAGCCCCAGCATTTT. It codes for CASVPGGRTGNQPQHF. The chain recombines TRBV28 with TRBJ1-5, with TRBD1 as a possible D gene (6 bases). CDR3 length equals 16 residues. Trimming removed 9 bases from V and 2 bases from J, with 20 bases in between. CDR1 is MDHEN and CDR2 is SYDVKM in the germline V gene.

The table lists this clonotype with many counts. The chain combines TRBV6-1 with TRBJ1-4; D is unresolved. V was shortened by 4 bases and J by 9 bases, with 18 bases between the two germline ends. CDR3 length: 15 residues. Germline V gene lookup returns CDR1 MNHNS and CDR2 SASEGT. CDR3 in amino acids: CASSVVRAVLQKLFF. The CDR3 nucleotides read TGTGCCAGCAGTGTCGTGAGGGCGGTCTTGCAAAAACTGTTTTTT.

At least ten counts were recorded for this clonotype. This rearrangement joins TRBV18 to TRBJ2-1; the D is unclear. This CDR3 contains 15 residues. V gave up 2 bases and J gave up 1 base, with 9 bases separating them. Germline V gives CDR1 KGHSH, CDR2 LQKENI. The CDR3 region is CASSPFKTSYNEQFF. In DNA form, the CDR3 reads TGTGCCAGCTCACCATTTAAAACTTCCTACAATGAGCAGTTCTTC.

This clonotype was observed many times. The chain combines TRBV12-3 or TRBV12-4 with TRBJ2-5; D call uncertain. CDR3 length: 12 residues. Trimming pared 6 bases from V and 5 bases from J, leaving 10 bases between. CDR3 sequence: CASSPLRETQYF. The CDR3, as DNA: TGTGCCAGCAGCCCCCTCCGGGAGACCCAGTACTTC.

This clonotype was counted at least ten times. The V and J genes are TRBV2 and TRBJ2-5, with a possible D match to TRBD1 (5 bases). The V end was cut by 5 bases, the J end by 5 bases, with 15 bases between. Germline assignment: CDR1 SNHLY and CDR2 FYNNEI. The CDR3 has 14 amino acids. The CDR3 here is CASSPDKGPETQYF. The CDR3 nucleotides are TGTGCCAGCAGTCCGGACAAGGGGCCGGAGACCCAGTACTTC.